The 4 T cell receptor beta chains presented below share a single source sample, sequenced in a study of cytomegalovirus exposure and HLA in healthy donors. PCR used 60 Vbeta primers and 13 Jbeta primers. The data were produced by immunoSEQ multiplex PCR, yet TCRdb's version contains in-frame clones alone and is incomplete. The table records over 85,000 clones, about 8% of them present only once. The sequenced sample was PBMCs. The source of these receptors is a man between 45 and 60 years old in good health and CMV-seronegative.

The rearrangement links TRBV14 to TRBJ1-2; the match to TRBD1 covers 9 bases. The CDR3 is made up of 15 amino acids. Trimming took 4 bases from V and 4 from J; bases not matched to a gene: 7. Germline-derived CDR1 and CDR2 are SGHDN and FVKESK. The CDR3 DNA reads TGTGCCAGCAGCCTAACAGGGGGCGGCGGCTATGGCTACACCTTC. Its translation: CASSLTGGGGYGYTF.

The chain is built from TRBV27 and TRBJ2-7, with D tentatively TRBD2 (5 bases). Trimming took off 5 bases at V and 5 bases at J, with 10 bases between the two ends. CDR1 and CDR2 (germline): MNHEY, SMNVEV (reference sequence). The CDR3 consists of 12 residues. The CDR3 protein is CASSPLGDEQYF. The CDR3 DNA is TGTGCCAGCAGTCCCTTGGGAGACGAGCAGTACTTC.

The V call is TRBV4-1, the J call TRBJ2-3, with 9 positions matching TRBD2. CDR3 length: 18 amino acids. Germline-derived CDR1 and CDR2 are MGHRA and YSYEKL. The V and J ends lost 0 bases and 3 bases, in that order; junction bases with no gene match: 10. The chain's CDR3 is CASSQDVPSGRITDTQYF. CDR3 coding DNA: TGCGCCAGCAGCCAAGATGTTCCCAGCGGGAGGATAACAGATACGCAGTATTTT.

The chain uses TRBV29-1 and TRBJ2-1; 11 positions match TRBD2. The V gene end was trimmed by 4 bases and the J gene end by 9 bases; junction bases not matched to a gene: 14. Germline CDR1 and CDR2: SQVTM and ANQGSEA. The CDR3 length is 16 residues. CDR3 protein: CSVALRLAGGRSEQFF. The CDR3 nucleotides are TGCAGCGTTGCCCTCCGTCTAGCGGGGGGCCGGAGTGAGCAGTTCTTC.